This T cell receptor (beta chain) was recorded in a study of T-cell memory formation after mild COVID-19 (dated by TCRdb to the early 2020s). Regarding the research as a whole: Most TCR sequence clusters were specific to one of the two donors. Longitudinal TCRalpha and TCRbeta repertoire sequencing tracked T-cell clones expanding and contracting after mild COVID-19 in a couple of donors. The cohort was made up of two young adult volunteers, one female and one male, who were previously healthy.

Inclusive of the bounding cysteine and phenylalanine, the CDR3 is 14 residues long. Only CDR3 DNA is held: 42 bases, read in frame from base 1. Per the germline V gene, SGHDT is the CDR1 and YYEEEE is the CDR2. V is cut by 0 bases and J by 7 bases, and the space between the germline ends is 12 bases. Concerning this clonotype: The antigen it binds to is not known. One base away there is no much larger clone; base qualities are not given.

What the research found in general, with its limitations: The study included only a couple of mild cases, and larger cohorts that include severe cases with pre-infection samples were judged to be necessary. Clones contracting from day 15 to 85 had balanced CD4/CD8 phenotypes, while a second wave expanding from day 15 to 37 was biased towards CD4+. Contracting CD4+ clones turned up mainly in the CM and EM memory subsets, whereas EMRA was where CD8+ clones were enriched. Some responding clones were detected in pre-infection memory, which suggested that pre-existing cross-reactive memory T cells had joined the SARS-CoV-2 response. Whether the second-wave clones peaking on day 37 were SARS-CoV-2 specific was not confirmed.

The reads were generated on an Illumina NovaSeq 6000. TCRalpha and TCRbeta cDNA libraries were constructed by 5'RACE with constant-segment primers, with sample barcodes and unique molecular identifiers being introduced. Trizol reagent was used to extract RNA from every sample. Library amplification was performed in two PCR steps, and a second sample barcode and Illumina TruSeq adapters were introduced in the second step. Sequencing of the libraries was done on an Illumina NovaSeq, producing 2 x 150 bp paired-end reads. Under the source paper's analysis protocol: With migec v1.2.7, reads were demultiplexed and then collapsed into UMI-guided consensus sequences. Using mixcr v2.1.11, the UMI consensuses were aligned to TRA and TRB V and J templates and assembled into clonotypes. Expanded or contracted clonotypes were those called significant by both edgeR and NoisET, with noise models trained on biological replicates. edgeR calls used a false discovery rate-adjusted p below 0.01 and a log2 fold-change threshold of 1. As an exploratory analysis of dynamics, max-normalized trajectories of the 1000 most abundant clonotypes were examined with PCA combined with hierarchical clustering. Separately sequenced CD4+ and CD8+ repertoires were used to assign a CD4 or CD8 phenotype to each responding clone. The public reads were reanalyzed by TCRdb: fastp trimming at Q25, MiXCR alignment, in-frame beta chains only. CDR3 protein sequences are deduplicated, and each keeps its most common genes and DNA. It is TCRdb's table, rather than the study itself, that gives the V and J calls and clone size. This sample comprises some 210,000 distinct CDR3 sequences, around 25% of them detected only once. Roughly 10% of the sample belongs to the ten largest clones.

Ficoll-Paque density gradient centrifugation was used to isolate PBMCs. This TCR came from an adult woman who had mild COVID-19 (a few samples of this study predate the infection). The sample titles of this study are shuffled in the database, so cell type and time point are left out; the donor was told from shared clones. Rearrangement joined TRBV5-6 to TRBJ2-3; the best D guess is TRBD2, with 6 bases matching. The material sequenced was PBMCs or a T cell subset sorted from them (not recorded which). The DNA reads as follows: TGTGCCAGCAGCTTGGCTAGCGCAGCGAATACGCAGTATTTT. Translated, it reads CASSLASAANTQYF.